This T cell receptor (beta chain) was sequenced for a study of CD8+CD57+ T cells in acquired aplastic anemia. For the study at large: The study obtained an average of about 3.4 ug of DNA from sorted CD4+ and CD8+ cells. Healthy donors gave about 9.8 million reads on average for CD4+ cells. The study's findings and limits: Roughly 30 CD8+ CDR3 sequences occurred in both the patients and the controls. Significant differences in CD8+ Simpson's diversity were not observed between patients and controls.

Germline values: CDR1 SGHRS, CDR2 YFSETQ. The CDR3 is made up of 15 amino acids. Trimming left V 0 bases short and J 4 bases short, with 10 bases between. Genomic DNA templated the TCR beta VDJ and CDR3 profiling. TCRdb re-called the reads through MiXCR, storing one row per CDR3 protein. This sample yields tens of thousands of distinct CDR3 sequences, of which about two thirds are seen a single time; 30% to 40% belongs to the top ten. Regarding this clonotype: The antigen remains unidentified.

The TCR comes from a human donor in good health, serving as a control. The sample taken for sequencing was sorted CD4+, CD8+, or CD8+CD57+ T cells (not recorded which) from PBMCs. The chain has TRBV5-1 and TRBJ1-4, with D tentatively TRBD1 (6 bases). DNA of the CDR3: TGCGCCAGCAGCTTGGGGGCAGGGGTTAATGAAAAACTGTTTTTT. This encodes CASSLGAGVNEKLFF.